A selection of T cell receptor beta chains follows, all from one sample in a study of cytomegalovirus exposure and HLA in healthy donors. TCRdb's copy holds only in-frame clones and misses some; the assay was immunoSEQ multiplex PCR. Of about 160,000 clones in the sample, approximately 78% were seen once. The sequencing sample was made of PBMCs. The source of these receptors is a woman aged 40 to 50 in good health and CMV-seronegative. Each CDR3 is given with its conserved first and last residue. The order of the fields is V gene, J gene, clone size, D gene, CDR3 DNA, CDR3 protein. A D gene is named only where the DNA matches it firmly. Expanded clones are given a class, and other clones once, few, many or no size at all.

V gene: TRBV28
J gene: TRBJ2-7
clone size: .
D gene: .
CDR3 DNA: TGTGCCAGCAGTTTAGCAGGCTCCAGGTACGAGCAGTACTTC
CDR3 protein: CASSLAGSRYEQYF

V gene: TRBV28
J gene: TRBJ1-2
clone size: .
D gene: TRBD1
CDR3 DNA: TGTGCCAGCAGTTTATTTCCCCAAGGGGGCGGCTACACCTTC
CDR3 protein: CASSLFPQGGGYTF

V gene: TRBV5-1
J gene: TRBJ1-3
clone size: .
D gene: TRBD1
CDR3 DNA: TGCGCCAGCAGTTGGGACAGCCTCCGCCTAAACACCATATATTTT
CDR3 protein: CASSWDSLRLNTIYF

V gene: TRBV2
J gene: TRBJ2-1
clone size: .
D gene: TRBD2
CDR3 DNA: TGTGCCAGCAGTGCCGGGACTAGCGGAAATGAGCAGTTCTTC
CDR3 protein: CASSAGTSGNEQFF

V gene: TRBV4-1
J gene: TRBJ2-5
clone size: once
D gene: TRBD2
CDR3 DNA: TGCGCCAGCAGCCAAGAAGGGCGGGGGGGAAGAAAGACCCAGTACTTC
CDR3 protein: CASSQEGRGGRKTQYF

V gene: TRBV5-6
J gene: TRBJ1-1
clone size: .
D gene: .
CDR3 DNA: TGTGCCAGCAGCTTCATGAGTCCGAACACTGAAGCTTTCTTT
CDR3 protein: CASSFMSPNTEAFF

V gene: TRBV5-4
J gene: TRBJ2-3
clone size: .
D gene: TRBD2
CDR3 DNA: TGTGCCAGCAGCGGGGTTTTGAGCGGGGGGCCCCCGGGGGCAGATACGCAGTATTTT
CDR3 protein: CASSGVLSGGPPGADTQYF

V gene: TRBV5-6
J gene: TRBJ1-4
clone size: .
D gene: .
CDR3 DNA: TGTGCCAGCAGCTTCAGACAGAGGAATGAAAAACTGTTTTTT
CDR3 protein: CASSFRQRNEKLFF

V gene: TRBV6-6
J gene: TRBJ1-6
clone size: .
D gene: .
CDR3 DNA: TGTGCCAGCAGGTCCAGGGGAGTTGAGTCACCCCTCCACTTT
CDR3 protein: CASRSRGVESPLHF

V gene: TRBV5-1
J gene: TRBJ1-1
clone size: .
D gene: TRBD1
CDR3 DNA: TGCGCCAGCAGCTTCAAAACAGGGGGCTTGAACACTGAAGCTTTCTTT
CDR3 protein: CASSFKTGGLNTEAFF

V gene: TRBV27
J gene: TRBJ2-3
clone size: .
D gene: TRBD1
CDR3 DNA: TGTGCCACCGCGACAGGGCGCGGGGATACGCAGTATTTT
CDR3 protein: CATATGRGDTQYF

V gene: TRBV5-1
J gene: TRBJ2-5
clone size: few
D gene: TRBD2
CDR3 DNA: TGCGCCAGCAGCTTGTTCCTAGCGGGGGGCCAAGAGACCCAGTACTTC
CDR3 protein: CASSLFLAGGQETQYF

V gene: TRBV15
J gene: TRBJ1-5
clone size: .
D gene: TRBD1
CDR3 DNA: TGTGCCACCAGCAGAGACCGAGGACAGGGGGCACATCAGCCCCAGCATTTT
CDR3 protein: CATSRDRGQGAHQPQHF

V gene: TRBV11-2
J gene: TRBJ1-6
clone size: .
D gene: .
CDR3 DNA: TGTGCCAGCAGCCATAGGGGACTTACGGGTTCACCCCTCCACTTT
CDR3 protein: CASSHRGLTGSPLHF

V gene: TRBV9
J gene: TRBJ1-2
clone size: .
D gene: TRBD1
CDR3 DNA: TGTGCCAGCAGCGTTACCGGGACAGACTATGGCTACACCTTC
CDR3 protein: CASSVTGTDYGYTF

V gene: TRBV7-9
J gene: TRBJ1-6
clone size: .
D gene: .
CDR3 DNA: TGTGCCAGCAGCTTGGACAGATATAATTCACCCCTCCACTTT
CDR3 protein: CASSLDRYNSPLHF

V gene: TRBV5-8
J gene: TRBJ1-3
clone size: .
D gene: TRBD1
CDR3 DNA: TGTGCCAGCAGCCTCGGACAGGGGAAGACCACCATATATTTT
CDR3 protein: CASSLGQGKTTIYF

V gene: TRBV27
J gene: TRBJ2-2
clone size: .
D gene: TRBD1
CDR3 DNA: TGTGCCAGCACCCCCCTTGGACAGGGGGCTTATGGTGGCACCGGGGAGCTGTTTTTT
CDR3 protein: CASTPLGQGAYGGTGELFF

V gene: TRBV4-2
J gene: TRBJ2-7
clone size: .
D gene: TRBD2
CDR3 DNA: TGTGCCAGCAGCCAAGGTCAGGAGCGGGGGATCCACGAGCAGTACTTC
CDR3 protein: CASSQGQERGIHEQYF

V gene: TRBV6-1
J gene: TRBJ1-5
clone size: .
D gene: TRBD1
CDR3 DNA: TGTGCCAGCAGTGTACGACAGGGATTACGATATAGCAATCAGCCCCAGCATTTT
CDR3 protein: CASSVRQGLRYSNQPQHF

V gene: TRBV4-1
J gene: TRBJ1-2
clone size: .
D gene: TRBD1
CDR3 DNA: TGCGCCAGCAGCCAACTTGACAGGGGCGACTATGGCTACACCTTC
CDR3 protein: CASSQLDRGDYGYTF

V gene: TRBV5-1
J gene: TRBJ2-1
clone size: .
D gene: .
CDR3 DNA: TGCGCCAGCAGCTTGGGACCAGGCAATGAGCAGTTCTTC
CDR3 protein: CASSLGPGNEQFF

V gene: TRBV6-5
J gene: TRBJ1-1
clone size: few
D gene: .
CDR3 DNA: TGTGCCAGCAGTTGGGGAGGGAACACTGAAGCTTTCTTT
CDR3 protein: CASSWGGNTEAFF

V gene: TRBV6-1
J gene: TRBJ2-7
clone size: .
D gene: .
CDR3 DNA: TGTGCCAGTAGAAAAACGAGCTCCTACGAGCAGTACTTC
CDR3 protein: CASRKTSSYEQYF

V gene: TRBV7-8
J gene: TRBJ2-7
clone size: .
D gene: TRBD1
CDR3 DNA: TGTGCCAGCAGCCCAAAACGGGACAGGGACTACGAGCAGTACTTC
CDR3 protein: CASSPKRDRDYEQYF

V gene: TRBV4-2
J gene: TRBJ2-1
clone size: few
D gene: TRBD2
CDR3 DNA: TGTGCCAGCAGCCAAGATATAACTAGCGGGGTTTCCTACAATGAGCAGTTCTTC
CDR3 protein: CASSQDITSGVSYNEQFF

V gene: TRBV5-6
J gene: TRBJ1-6
clone size: .
D gene: TRBD1
CDR3 DNA: TGTGCCAGCAGAGGACAGGCAAATTCACCCCTCCACTTT
CDR3 protein: CASRGQANSPLHF

V gene: TRBV5-1
J gene: TRBJ1-2
clone size: .
D gene: TRBD1
CDR3 DNA: TGCGCCAGCAGCTTGATAGGACAGGGGGCGAATGGCTACACCTTC
CDR3 protein: CASSLIGQGANGYTF

V gene: TRBV5-1
J gene: TRBJ2-5
clone size: .
D gene: .
CDR3 DNA: TGCGCCAGCAGCTTGACGGGATTTTGGGAGACCCAGTACTTC
CDR3 protein: CASSLTGFWETQYF

V gene: TRBV6-5
J gene: TRBJ1-5
clone size: .
D gene: .
CDR3 DNA: TGTGCCAGCAGCACCGGTAATCAGCCCCAGCATTTT
CDR3 protein: CASSTGNQPQHF

V gene: TRBV5-4
J gene: TRBJ1-2
clone size: few
D gene: .
CDR3 DNA: TGTGCCAGCAGCTTGTACGAGAGATGGGGCGGCTATGGCTACACCTTC
CDR3 protein: CASSLYERWGGYGYTF

V gene: TRBV11-2
J gene: TRBJ1-2
clone size: .
D gene: .
CDR3 DNA: TGTGCCAGCAGCCGTGACCCTACAGGAGATGGCTACACCTTC
CDR3 protein: CASSRDPTGDGYTF

V gene: TRBV18
J gene: TRBJ1-5
clone size: .
D gene: TRBD1
CDR3 DNA: TGTGCCAGCTCACTGGGGACAGGGGGCAATCAGCCCCAGCATTTT
CDR3 protein: CASSLGTGGNQPQHF

V gene: TRBV10-3
J gene: TRBJ1-1
clone size: .
D gene: .
CDR3 DNA: TGTGCCATCTCGGCGGACAGAGACACTGAAGCTTTCTTT
CDR3 protein: CAISADRDTEAFF

V gene: TRBV2
J gene: TRBJ1-2
clone size: .
D gene: TRBD1
CDR3 DNA: TGTGCCAGAAAGAAAGCACAGGGGCGATACACTGATAACTATGGCTACACCTTC
CDR3 protein: CARKKAQGRYTDNYGYTF

V gene: TRBV29-1
J gene: TRBJ1-1
clone size: few
D gene: .
CDR3 DNA: TGCAGCGTCGATCTACACGGGACACGTAACACTGAAGCTTTCTTT
CDR3 protein: CSVDLHGTRNTEAFF

V gene: TRBV5-1
J gene: TRBJ1-6
clone size: .
D gene: TRBD1
CDR3 DNA: TGCGCCAGCAGAGGGGGACAGGACTCCTCACCCCTCCACTTT
CDR3 protein: CASRGGQDSSPLHF

V gene: TRBV9
J gene: TRBJ1-1
clone size: .
D gene: .
CDR3 DNA: TGTGCCAGCAGCGGGAGTCTGGGGGGTTACACTGAAGCTTTCTTT
CDR3 protein: CASSGSLGGYTEAFF

V gene: TRBV9
J gene: TRBJ2-3
clone size: .
D gene: TRBD1
CDR3 DNA: TGTGCCAGCAGCGTAGCCCAGGGGGTAGCCACCCCCAGTAACACAGATACGCAGTATTTT
CDR3 protein: CASSVAQGVATPSNTDTQYF

V gene: TRBV28
J gene: TRBJ1-2
clone size: .
D gene: .
CDR3 DNA: TGTGCCAGCCTCTCGGGAAAATATGGCTACACCTTC
CDR3 protein: CASLSGKYGYTF

V gene: TRBV7-9
J gene: TRBJ1-1
clone size: .
D gene: .
CDR3 DNA: TGTTCCAGCAGCTTCACCGGGAACACTGAAGCTTTCTTT
CDR3 protein: CSSSFTGNTEAFF

V gene: TRBV18
J gene: TRBJ1-2
clone size: .
D gene: TRBD1
CDR3 DNA: TGTGCCAGCTCACCACAGGGACAGAACTATGGCTACACCTTC
CDR3 protein: CASSPQGQNYGYTF

V gene: TRBV19
J gene: TRBJ1-4
clone size: few
D gene: .
CDR3 DNA: TGTGCCAGTAGTAGAACCACCGGGACTCGGGGTGAAAAACTGTTTTTT
CDR3 protein: CASSRTTGTRGEKLFF

V gene: TRBV10-3
J gene: TRBJ2-7
clone size: .
D gene: .
CDR3 DNA: TGTGCCATCAGTGAAGGCACTAACTACGAGCAGTACTTC
CDR3 protein: CAISEGTNYEQYF

V gene: TRBV7-8
J gene: TRBJ1-2
clone size: .
D gene: TRBD1
CDR3 DNA: TGTGCCAGCAGCCCGGGGGGCAGGGGGCTGGGTAACTATGGCTACACCTTC
CDR3 protein: CASSPGGRGLGNYGYTF

V gene: TRBV21-1
J gene: TRBJ1-2
clone size: .
D gene: .
CDR3 DNA: TGTGCCAGCAGCAAAGGGGGGGTCCCAGGGGGTGGCTACACCTTC
CDR3 protein: CASSKGGVPGGGYTF

V gene: TRBV5-1
J gene: TRBJ2-4
clone size: few
D gene: .
CDR3 DNA: TGCGCCAGCAGCCGAAGACAGACAGCCAAAAACATTCAGTACTTC
CDR3 protein: CASSRRQTAKNIQYF

V gene: TRBV6-1
J gene: TRBJ2-3
clone size: .
D gene: .
CDR3 DNA: TGTGCCAGCAAAGCGGGTGTGGCCACAGATACGCAGTATTTT
CDR3 protein: CASKAGVATDTQYF

V gene: TRBV7-2
J gene: TRBJ2-3
clone size: .
D gene: .
CDR3 DNA: TGTGCCAGCAGCTTAGGAAGGGGCAGCACAGATACGCAGTATTTT
CDR3 protein: CASSLGRGSTDTQYF

V gene: TRBV7-8
J gene: TRBJ2-7
clone size: .
D gene: TRBD1
CDR3 DNA: TGTGCCAGCAGCTTAGTCGTGTACAGGGGGGAGCAGTACTTC
CDR3 protein: CASSLVVYRGEQYF

V gene: TRBV30
J gene: TRBJ1-5
clone size: .
D gene: TRBD1
CDR3 DNA: TGTGCCTGGAGTGGGGACAGGGGGAATCAGCCCCAGCATTTT
CDR3 protein: CAWSGDRGNQPQHF

V gene: TRBV7-2
J gene: TRBJ1-5
clone size: .
D gene: .
CDR3 DNA: TGTGCCAGCAGCACCTCAGTCGGGAGCAATCAGCCCCAGCATTTT
CDR3 protein: CASSTSVGSNQPQHF

V gene: TRBV29-1
J gene: TRBJ1-1
clone size: .
D gene: TRBD1
CDR3 DNA: TGCAGCGTTGCCCAGGGGACAGGGTTTGTTAGGAACACTGAAGCTTTCTTT
CDR3 protein: CSVAQGTGFVRNTEAFF

V gene: TRBV28
J gene: TRBJ1-2
clone size: .
D gene: .
CDR3 DNA: TGTGCCAGCACCACTTTACAGGATCAAGATGGCTACACCTTC
CDR3 protein: CASTTLQDQDGYTF

V gene: TRBV7-8
J gene: TRBJ2-3
clone size: .
D gene: TRBD2
CDR3 DNA: TGTGCCAGCAGCTCCACCCCAGGACTAGCGGGAAGCACAGATACGCAGTATTTT
CDR3 protein: CASSSTPGLAGSTDTQYF

V gene: TRBV7-8
J gene: TRBJ1-1
clone size: few
D gene: .
CDR3 DNA: TGTGCCAGCAGCTTATTAGCCGGAGGCACTGAAGCTTTCTTT
CDR3 protein: CASSLLAGGTEAFF

V gene: TRBV7-9
J gene: TRBJ1-2
clone size: .
D gene: .
CDR3 DNA: TGTGCCAGCAGCTTAGCGCGCGGGAACTTAGCTAACTATGGCTACACCTTC
CDR3 protein: CASSLARGNLANYGYTF

V gene: TRBV2
J gene: TRBJ2-2
clone size: few
D gene: TRBD2
CDR3 DNA: TGTGCCAGCGCATTCCCTAGCGGGGGGGCCTCCGGGGAGCTGTTTTTT
CDR3 protein: CASAFPSGGASGELFF

V gene: TRBV7-9
J gene: TRBJ1-4
clone size: .
D gene: .
CDR3 DNA: TGTGCCAGCAGCTTAGGGACAGCAACTAATGAAAAACTGTTTTTT
CDR3 protein: CASSLGTATNEKLFF

V gene: TRBV2
J gene: TRBJ1-2
clone size: .
D gene: .
CDR3 DNA: TGTGCCAGCGGTAACGGGGGGTATGGCTACACCTTC
CDR3 protein: CASGNGGYGYTF